The 10 T cell receptor beta chains given below trace back to one sample, sequenced in a study of T cells in Graves' hyperthyroidism and ophthalmopathy. TCR beta CDR3 regions were amplified from RNA transcripts. HTBI primers drove first-round RT-PCR of the TCR CDR3. TCRdb ran MiXCR on the multiplex PCR reads and lists one entry per CDR3 protein. This table has around 340,000 distinct CDR3 sequences, roughly 14% appearing once. The specimen sequenced was blood. These receptors all come from a woman aged 30 to 39 with Graves' hyperthyroidism.

This clonotype was seen a handful of times. The chain is built from TRBV29-1 and TRBJ1-2; TRBD1 matches at 8 bases. CDR3 length: 17 amino acids. CDR1 is SQVTM and CDR2 is ANQGSEA in the germline V gene. V shed 4 bases and J 0 bases; nucleotides not matched to a gene: 13. The CDR3 reads CSVVSRQGARANYGYTF. As DNA, the CDR3 is TGCAGCGTTGTATCACGGCAGGGGGCGAGAGCTAACTATGGCTACACCTTC. Based on the CDR3 plus reference TRBV29-1 and TRBJ1-2, the full variable domain is SAVISQKPSRDICQRGTSLTIQCQVDSQVTMMFWYRQQPGQSLTLIATANQGSEATYESGFVIDKFPISRPNLTFSTLTVSNMSPEDSSIYLCSVVSRQGARANYGYTFGSGTRLTVV.

This clonotype was recorded many times. The J gene is TRBJ2-1, the V gene TRBV27; 12 bases fit TRBD2. The germline CDR1 and CDR2 sequences are MNHEY and SMNVEV (reference sequence). V was pared by 4 bases and J by 5 bases, with 3 bases of the junction left unmatched. The CDR3 sequence is 15 residues long. CDR3 in amino acids: CASSSLAGGDNEQFF. The DNA for the CDR3 is TGTGCCAGCAGTTCTCTAGCGGGAGGGGACAATGAGCAGTTCTTC.

A few counts support this clonotype. The chain recombines TRBV6-6 with TRBJ1-5, with 7 bases matching TRBD1. The germline V gene has CDR1 MNHNY and CDR2 SVGAGI (reference sequence). The CDR3 has 15 amino acids. Trimming removed 2 bases from V and 4 bases from J; junction bases left unmatched: 5. CDR3 DNA sequence: TGTGCCAGCAGTTACACCAGACAGGGTAATCAGCCCCAGCATTTT. Translated, it gives CASSYTRQGNQPQHF.

This chain links TRBV2 with TRBJ1-1; possible D gene TRBD1, 5 bases. Germline CDR1 and CDR2: SNHLY and FYNNEI. The CDR3 contains 12 residues. V lost 6 bases and J lost 9, with 14 bases in between. The CDR3 nucleotides are TGTGCCAGCAGGCGGGACCCCCCGCAAGCTTTCTTT. Protein sequence: CASRRDPPQAFF.

This clonotype was picked up a small number of times. The V gene is TRBV24-1, the J gene TRBJ1-3; a possible D gene is TRBD1 (6 bases). Germline V gene sequence: CDR1 KGHDR, CDR2 SFDVKD. Between the trimmed V and J ends, which lost 3 bases and 4 bases, there was a span of 15 bases. The CDR3 loop spans 16 amino acids. Here the CDR3 DNA reads TGTGCCACCAGTGATCTCGCCGAGGGGGACGGAAACACCATATATTTT. Translating gives CATSDLAEGDGNTIYF.

There are many counts of this clonotype. The chain uses TRBV12-3 or TRBV12-4 and TRBJ1-4; 8 bases are a match to TRBD1. V lost 6 bases and J lost 3; bases outside the gene matches: 6. CDR3 length: 15 residues. This CDR3 is CASRHRDRPNEKLFF. CDR3 sequence (DNA): TGTGCCAGCAGGCATCGGGACAGGCCTAATGAAAAACTGTTTTTT.

This clonotype was recorded a few times. V usage is TRBV7-2 and J usage is TRBJ1-2; no firm D call. Trimming pared 1 base from V and 1 base from J, leaving 7 bases between. The CDR3 loop spans 14 amino acids. Germline CDR1 SGHTA, CDR2 FQGNSA. CDR3 bases: TGTGCCAGCAGCTTAGAGGACTTTAACTATGGCTACACCTTC. Amino acids: CASSLEDFNYGYTF. The full variable domain, rest sourced from reference TRBV7-2 and TRBJ1-2, is GAGVSQSPSNKVTEKGKDVELRCDPISGHTALYWYRQSLGQGLEFLIYFQGNSAPDKSGLPSDRFSAERTGGSVSTLTIQRTQQEDSAVYLCASSLEDFNYGYTFGSGTRLTVV.

The chain couples TRBV7-9 to TRBJ2-1, with 10 positions matching TRBD2. The J segment lost 4 bases and the V segment lost 4 bases, leaving 7 bases of the junction unmatched. The CDR3 extends over 16 amino acids. Looked up from germline, CDR1 is SEHNR and CDR2 is FQNEAQ (reference sequence). CDR3 sequence reads: CASSYPEREGYNEQFF. The CDR3 nucleotides are TGTGCCAGCAGCTACCCAGAGCGGGAGGGGTACAATGAGCAGTTCTTC.

This clonotype was seen at least ten times. This chain connects TRBV12-3 or TRBV12-4 to TRBJ2-3; TRBD1 matches at 11 bases. V lost 5 bases to trimming and J lost 1 base; unmatched junction nucleotides: 14. The CDR3 covers 19 residues. CDR3 sequence reads: CASSRARDRGVPGTDTQYF. DNA of the CDR3: TGTGCCAGCAGTCGAGCCCGGGACAGGGGGGTCCCTGGCACAGATACGCAGTATTTT.

This clonotype was seen more than once but under ten times. V gene TRBV11-3 combines with J gene TRBJ2-1; D perhaps matches TRBD1 (6 bases). Germline assignment: CDR1 SGHNT and CDR2 YENEEA. The CDR3 covers 14 residues. V was cut by 1 base and J by 7 bases, with 11 bases left in between. CDR3 nucleotide sequence: TGTGCCAGCAGCTTAGGAGGGGGAAGTAATGAGCAGTTCTTC. Translation gives CASSLGGGSNEQFF.